The source of this T cell receptor (beta chain) is a study of chemoradiotherapy in HPV16-positive cancers. Turning to the study itself: Functional T-cell assays on two HPV16-positive patients' cells defined candidate HPV-specific clones and common TCR motifs.

The CDR3 is made up of 13 amino acids. With 6 bases clipped from V and 8 bases from J, the junction kept 9 bases outside the gene matches. The germline gives CDR1 MNHEY, CDR2 SVGAGI. Samples were taken several times over chemoradiotherapy. Whole-study findings and limits: The functional HPV-specific definition rests on just two HPV16-positive patients. During treatment, candidate HPV-specific clones and E7-related motifs expanded in tumor.

Profiling relied on immunoSEQ multiplex PCR, and the TCRdb table lists in-frame clones only, not all of them. The table lists about 32,000 clones, about 89% of them singletons. Of note for this clone: Its antigen is unknown.

The specimen comprised blood, sampled from a patient who underwent chemoradiotherapy. This chain links TRBV6-5 with TRBJ1-2, with TRBD1 matching 7 bases. The sequence derives from a human donor with HPV-associated anogenital cancer. The CDR3 loop reads CASRPTGPRGYTF. Written as DNA, the CDR3 is TGTGCCAGCAGACCGACAGGGCCGAGAGGCTACACCTTC.